These 21 T cell receptor beta chains originate from one sample sequenced in a study of CD8+ T cells in alopecia areata. As for treatment: oral pan-JAK inhibitor, 5-10 mg twice daily. Once RNA had been extracted, it was reverse transcribed into cDNA to act as the sequencing template. This table comes from immunoSEQ multiplex PCR, and its TCRdb copy is limited to in-frame clones, with some not included. This sample has about 190,000 clones, with 50% to 70% found just once. Sequencing was performed on CD4+ T cells sorted from blood, taken around week 50, from a patient treated with tofacitinib. Receptors originate from a human donor with alopecia areata.

The chain uses TRBV29-1 and TRBJ1-2; 7 positions agree with TRBD1. Germline CDR1 is SQVTM and CDR2 is ANQGSEA. J gave up 7 bases and V 7 bases, and 6 bases lay outside the gene matches. The CDR3 runs 11 residues. CDR3 region: CSGRTGSGYTF. CDR3 in DNA: TGCAGCGGCCGGACAGGCAGTGGCTACACCTTC.

The chain is built from TRBV25-1 and TRBJ2-7; D possibly corresponds to TRBD2 (6 bases). Germline V gene sequence: CDR1 MGHDK, CDR2 SYGVNS. The V and J ends lost 3 bases and 9 bases respectively, with 21 bases between them. The CDR3 consists of 15 residues. The CDR3 region is CASSESEGGHSWQYF. In nucleotides, the CDR3 is TGTGCCAGCAGTGAGTCCGAGGGAGGACATTCTTGGCAGTACTTC.

The chain couples TRBV7-2 to TRBJ2-7; maybe TRBD1 (5 bases). The length of the CDR3 is 14 residues. Germline CDR1 SGHTA, CDR2 FQGNSA. Between the trimmed V and J ends, which lost 2 bases and 2 bases, there was a span of 10 bases. CDR3 bases: TGTGCCAGCAGCTTACTGATGACAGCCTACGAGCAGTACTTC. Translating it yields CASSLLMTAYEQYF.

This sequence joins TRBV30 and TRBJ1-2; TRBD1 aligns across 8 bases. The CDR3 spans 12 residues. J lost 7 bases, V lost 2 bases, and 3 bases had no gene match. The germline V gene has CDR1 GTSNPN and CDR2 SVGIG (reference sequence). The CDR3 spells CAWSFQGAGYTF. The CDR3 bases are TGTGCCTGGAGTTTCCAGGGGGCTGGCTACACCTTC.

In its sample, this clone ranks as medium-sized. The CDR3 nucleotides are TGTGCCAGCAGCGCTAGCGGGGGAAATACGCAGTATTTT. It is translated as CASSASGGNTQYF. The chain combines TRBV7-2 with TRBJ2-3; 10 nucleotides align to TRBD2. V shed 5 bases, J shed 7 bases, and the junction held 3 bases outside the gene matches. The CDR3 covers 13 residues. The germline gives CDR1 SGHTA, CDR2 FQGNSA.

The chain uses TRBV20-1 and TRBJ2-1; 7 bases line up with TRBD1. The J segment lost 8 bases and the V segment lost 7 bases, leaving 2 bases of the junction unmatched. This CDR3 comprises 10 residues. The germline gives CDR1 DFQATT, CDR2 SNEGSKA (reference sequence). This CDR3 reads CSVQGDEQFF. CDR3 nucleotides: TGCAGTGTGCAGGGGGATGAGCAGTTCTTC.

This clone was counted between two and nine times. The V gene is TRBV13, the J gene TRBJ1-1; 10 bases are shared with TRBD1. The germline V gene has CDR1 PRHDT and CDR2 FYEKMQ (reference sequence). The CDR3 spans 14 residues. J was trimmed by 7 bases and V by 5 bases; bases with no gene match: 7. CDR3 amino acids: CASSPRDRGGEAFF. The CDR3 DNA is TGTGCCAGCAGCCCAAGGGACAGGGGAGGTGAAGCTTTCTTT.

This clone turned up a few times. The V call is TRBV7-9, the J call TRBJ2-6; unclear D gene. The germline V and J ends were trimmed by 6 bases and 3 bases, with 6 bases remaining between them. CDR1 is SEHNR, CDR2 FQNEAQ, per germline (reference sequence). The CDR3 extends over 13 amino acids. This CDR3 reads CASSSGGANVLTF. DNA for the CDR3: TGTGCCAGCAGTTCCGGTGGGGCCAACGTCCTGACTTTC.

The chain uses TRBV29-1 and TRBJ1-4, with a tentative D call TRBD1 (5 bases). This CDR3 spans 12 amino acids. Trimming left V 6 bases short and J 6 bases short, with 11 bases between. Germline lookup yields CDR1 SQVTM and CDR2 ANQGSEA. CDR3: CSVGEGDEKLFF. Here the CDR3 DNA reads TGCAGCGTCGGAGAAGGGGATGAAAAACTGTTTTTT. The entire variable domain, with the rest obtained from reference TRBV29-1 and TRBJ1-4, is as follows: SAVISQKPSRDICQRGTSLTIQCQVDSQVTMMFWYRQQPGQSLTLIATANQGSEATYESGFVIDKFPISRPNLTFSTLTVSNMSPEDSSIYLCSVGEGDEKLFFGSGTQLSVL.

In regard to this clone: The sample carries other DNA sequences with the same CDR3. The gene calls are TRBV29-1 and TRBJ2-7; D might be TRBD1 or TRBD2, each matching 5 bases. CDR1 is SQVTM, CDR2 ANQGSEA, per germline. CDR3 length: 13 residues. V was trimmed by 6 bases and J by 0 bases, leaving 12 bases between them. The CDR3 loop is CSVGDRRSYEQYF. CDR3 sequence (DNA): TGCAGCGTGGGGGACCGCCGCTCCTACGAGCAGTACTTC.

The gene calls are TRBV2 and TRBJ1-2; D is unclear. There are 12 residues in the CDR3. The V and J ends lost 3 bases and 3 bases respectively, with 5 bases between them. Germline V gene sequence: CDR1 SNHLY, CDR2 FYNNEI. CDR3: CASSEDYYGYTF. Written as DNA, the CDR3 is TGTGCCAGCAGTGAGGATTACTATGGCTACACCTTC.

This clone was recorded only once. The rearrangement joins TRBV29-1 to TRBJ2-4, with D maybe TRBD2 (5 bases). V gave up 1 base and J gave up 7 bases, with 8 bases separating them. CDR1 is SQVTM, CDR2 ANQGSEA, per germline. The CDR3 length is 12 residues. The CDR3 sequence: CSVEVGLNIQYF. CDR3 DNA sequence: TGCAGCGTTGAAGTTGGACTGAACATTCAGTACTTC.

The J gene is TRBJ2-3, the V gene TRBV9, with D possibly being TRBD2 (5 bases). There are 15 residues in the CDR3. Germline V gene data show CDR1 as SGDLS and CDR2 as YYNGEE. V dropped 3 bases and J dropped 0 bases, with 11 bases sitting between them. In DNA, the CDR3 is TGTGCCAGCAGCGCGGGAATTTCTAGCACAGATACGCAGTATTTT. Translated: CASSAGISSTDTQYF.

CDR3 region: CAISGLAGNTGELFF. The CDR3 DNA reads TGTGCCATCAGTGGACTAGCGGGTAACACCGGGGAGCTGTTTTTT. The chain uses TRBV10-3 and TRBJ2-2, with 10 bases lining up with TRBD2. The CDR3 is 15 amino acids. Losses at the gene ends were 4 bases for V and 2 bases for J; bases not matched to a gene: 1. Germline loops: CDR1 ENHRY, CDR2 SYGVKD.

The chain carries TRBV15 and TRBJ2-1; possible D gene TRBD2, 5 bases. The germline V gene has CDR1 LNHNV and CDR2 YYDKDF (reference sequence). The ends were cut back, 1 base at V and 2 bases at J, with 9 bases in the middle. This CDR3 is 15 amino acids long. CDR3 sequence (DNA): TGTGCCACCAGCAGAGGGAAGGGAGCCTACAATGAGCAGTTCTTC. Translating gives CATSRGKGAYNEQFF.

V and J are TRBV9 and TRBJ2-7; 7 positions match TRBD2. The CDR3 totals 18 residues. V trimming: 0 bases; J trimming: 0 bases; junction bases outside the gene matches: 12. Germline V lookup: CDR1 SGDLS, CDR2 YYNGEE. The CDR3 DNA is TGTGCCAGCAGCGTAGGTCCTTCCTTGCGGGGGAGCTCCTACGAGCAGTACTTC. This encodes CASSVGPSLRGSSYEQYF. The full variable domain, its missing parts supplied by reference TRBV9 and TRBJ2-7, is DSGVTQTPKHLITATGQRVTLRCSPRSGDLSVYWYQQSLDQGLQFLIQYYNGEERAKGNILERFSAQQFPDLHSELNLSSLELGDSALYFCASSVGPSLRGSSYEQYFGPGTRLTVT.

The rearrangement links TRBV29-1 to TRBJ1-5; the D gene is possibly TRBD1 (6 bases). The CDR3 consists of 14 residues. Per the germline V gene, CDR1 is SQVTM and CDR2 is ANQGSEA. The germline V and J ends were trimmed by 6 bases and 4 bases, with 16 bases remaining between them. The CDR3 nucleotides are TGCAGCGTCGTCACCACAGGGAATAATCAGCCCCAGCATTTT. The encoded protein is CSVVTTGNNQPQHF. Combining the CDR3 with reference TRBV29-1 and TRBJ1-5 gives the whole variable domain SAVISQKPSRDICQRGTSLTIQCQVDSQVTMMFWYRQQPGQSLTLIATANQGSEATYESGFVIDKFPISRPNLTFSTLTVSNMSPEDSSIYLCSVVTTGNNQPQHFGDGTRLSIL.

This clone has just a few counts. The chain links TRBV5-1 to TRBJ1-1, with a possible D match to TRBD1 (6 bases). Germline V gene lookup returns CDR1 SGHRS and CDR2 YFSETQ. CDR3 length: 16 residues. Trimming stripped 3 bases from V and 0 bases from J, with 15 bases between. CDR3 protein: CASSSDRGLLNTEAFF. The CDR3 region has the DNA TGCGCCAGCAGCTCCGATCGGGGGCTTTTGAACACTGAAGCTTTCTTT.

The chain couples TRBV29-1 to TRBJ1-2; possibly TRBD1 for D (6 bases). The V gene lost 6 bases and the J gene lost 13 bases, with 18 bases spanning the gap. Germline V gene sequence: CDR1 SQVTM, CDR2 ANQGSEA. The CDR3 extends over 11 amino acids. This CDR3 reads CSVQGRRESTF. The CDR3 DNA sequence: TGCAGCGTACAGGGTCGGAGGGAGTCCACCTTC.

This clone has a handful of counts. The V gene is TRBV7-9, the J gene TRBJ2-3, with 8 bases identical to TRBD2. Germline values: CDR1 SEHNR, CDR2 FQNEAQ (reference sequence). This CDR3 region has 17 residues. The V gene end was trimmed by 4 bases and the J gene end by 2 bases; junction bases not matched to a gene: 11. The CDR3 spells CASSSLRTSRHTDTQYF. The CDR3 DNA sequence: TGTGCCAGCAGCTCTCTACGGACTAGCAGACACACAGATACGCAGTATTTT.

CDR3 sequence reads: CASSEIKTNSPLHF. For the CDR3, the DNA is TGTGCCAGCAGTGAGATTAAAACGAATTCACCCCTCCACTTT. The chain is built from TRBV2 and TRBJ1-6; D uncertain. CDR1 and CDR2 from the germline V gene are SNHLY and FYNNEI. Trimming removed 3 bases from V and 7 bases from J, with 10 bases in between. CDR3 length equals 14 residues.